Presented here are 24 T cell receptor beta chains from one specimen sequenced in a study of Ad26.COV2.S vaccination and SARS-CoV-2 variants. Measured with immunoSEQ multiplex PCR; TCRdb has only the in-frame clones, and not every one. The sample gives about 350,000 clones, roughly 94% of which show up once; 3% to 4% is in the top ten. This material consisted of peripheral blood, taken after recovery from COVID-19. The receptors originated from a human donor who had recovered from COVID-19.

The chain combines TRBV3-1 (or the pseudogene TRBV3-2) with TRBJ1-4; 8 nucleotides agree with TRBD1. In germline, CDR1 is LGHDT, CDR2 YNNKEL (reference sequence). Unmatched junction bases numbered 16, after V lost 6 bases and J lost 7 bases. This CDR3 has 17 amino acids. The CDR3 loop reads CASSRPPQQGTGEKLFF. The CDR3 coding sequence is TGTGCCAGCAGTCGTCCCCCCCAACAGGGGACAGGTGAAAAACTGTTTTTT.

V gene TRBV12-5 combines with J gene TRBJ2-7; 10 positions agree with TRBD2. The germline V gene encodes CDR1 LGHNT and CDR2 FRNRAP. V trimming: 3 bases; J trimming: 9 bases; junction bases outside the gene matches: 2. This CDR3 is 12 amino acids long. This CDR3 is CASGLLAGGQYF. In DNA form, the CDR3 reads TGTGCTAGTGGTTTATTAGCGGGGGGGCAGTACTTC.

The chain couples TRBV9 to TRBJ2-1; D possibly matches TRBD1 or TRBD2 (5 bases each). Trimming pared 5 bases from V and 7 bases from J, leaving 13 bases between. CDR1 and CDR2 from the germline V gene are SGDLS and YYNGEE. The CDR3 is 13 amino acids. The CDR3 DNA is TGTGCCAGCAGTGGGACGTCCCGGAATGAGCAGTTCTTC. This sequence encodes CASSGTSRNEQFF.

This clone was observed once. The genes are TRBV5-4 and TRBJ2-2, with D possibly TRBD2 on 7 matching bases. V was pared by 9 bases and J by 0 bases, with 18 bases between. Germline loops: CDR1 SGHNT, CDR2 YYREEE (reference sequence). The CDR3 is 16 residues long. The CDR3 bases are TGTGCCATAACCCCCCGGGGGGCAACGAACACCGGGGAGCTGTTTTTT. Translation gives CAITPRGATNTGELFF. Full variable domain (missing parts from reference TRBV5-4 and TRBJ2-2): ETGVTQSPTHLIKTRGQQVTLRCSSQSGHNTVSWYQQALGQGPQFIFQYYREEENGRGNFPPRFSGLQFPNYSSELNVNALELDDSALYLCAITPRGATNTGELFFGEGSRLTVL.

This clone has only one observation. CDR3 region: CASSQGGEGTDTQYF. In DNA form, the CDR3 reads TGCGCCAGCAGCCAAGGAGGGGAGGGCACAGATACGCAGTATTTT. The J gene is TRBJ2-3, the V gene TRBV4-3; possibly TRBD2 for D (6 bases). The CDR3 has 15 amino acids. Germline V gives CDR1 LGHNA, CDR2 YSLEER. V lost 1 base and J 1 base, leaving 9 bases between the germline ends.

This chain links TRBV5-6 with TRBJ1-1, with TRBD1 as a possible D gene (5 bases). The CDR3 contains 14 residues. Trimming stripped 3 bases from V and 1 base from J, with 10 bases between. Germline-derived CDR1 and CDR2 are SGHDT and YYEEEE. CDR3 sequence: CASSWGLGNTEAFF. CDR3 nucleotides: TGTGCCAGCAGCTGGGGACTTGGGAACACTGAAGCTTTCTTT.

This clone came up a few times. The V call is TRBV6-5, the J call TRBJ1-1, with TRBD1 identical over 8 bases. Trimming cost V 7 bases and J 8 bases; bases outside gene matches: 6. The CDR3 length is 12 residues. From germline, CDR1 is MNHEY and CDR2 SVGAGI. The CDR3 DNA sequence: TGTGCCAGCACCCGCAGGGACAGGGAAGCTTTCTTT. As protein: CASTRRDREAFF.

This chain links TRBV27 with TRBJ2-7; D possibly corresponds to TRBD1 (6 bases). With 6 bases removed from V and 4 bases from J, the gap between germline ends came to 13 bases. Germline CDR1 reads MNHEY; CDR2 reads SMNVEV (reference sequence). The length of the CDR3 is 13 residues. CDR3 nucleotides: TGTGCCAGCAGGGGCACAACAGGGTACGAGCAGTACTTC. Its protein is CASRGTTGYEQYF.

Concerning this clone: The same CDR3 can be traced to other DNA sequences in this sample. The CDR3, as DNA: TGTGCCAGCAGTGAGCTTGGGAACACTGAAGCTTTCTTT. Translating gives CASSELGNTEAFF. The chain is built from TRBV6-1 and TRBJ1-1; D not certain. V lost 3 bases to trimming and J lost 1 base, with 6 bases between them. Germline V gene data show CDR1 as MNHNS and CDR2 as SASEGT. The CDR3 is made up of 13 amino acids.

The CDR3 here is CASSPAGSSGNTIYF. The CDR3 DNA follows: TGTGCCAGCAGCCCCGCGGGCAGCTCTGGAAACACCATATATTTT. The V and J genes are TRBV7-9 and TRBJ1-3; no firm D call. The CDR3 contains 15 residues. CDR1 and CDR2 from the germline V gene are SEHNR and FQNEAQ (reference sequence). Trimming took 5 bases from V and 0 from J, leaving 11 bases between them.

The rearrangement links TRBV20-1 to TRBJ1-2; D is uncertain. The CDR3 extends over 10 amino acids. Trimming took 3 bases from V and 7 from J, leaving 6 bases between them. CDR1 and CDR2 from the germline V gene are DFQATT and SNEGSKA (reference sequence). CDR3 DNA: TGCAGTGCTAGTAAGGGTGGCTACACCTTC. It yields the protein CSASKGGYTF.

The chain has TRBV7-2 and TRBJ2-5; TRBD2 matches at 12 bases. The V and J ends lost 5 bases and 7 bases, in that order; junction bases with no gene match: 8. Germline V gives CDR1 SGHTA, CDR2 FQGNSA. The CDR3 runs 15 residues. CDR3 sequence (DNA): TGTGCCAGCAGCCTCCTAGCGGGGGGGCTTGGGACCCAGTACTTC. Its translation: CASSLLAGGLGTQYF.

The rearrangement uses TRBV5-1 and TRBJ2-3, with unresolved D. Trimming stripped 4 bases from V and 5 bases from J, with 5 bases between. The CDR3 length is 11 residues. CDR1 and CDR2 (germline): SGHRS, YFSETQ. In DNA form, the CDR3 reads TGCGCCAGCAGCCTCAGAGATACGCAGTATTTT. Protein product: CASSLRDTQYF.

The chain uses TRBV14 and TRBJ2-3; the match to TRBD1 covers 8 bases. This CDR3 contains 14 residues. V lost 5 bases to trimming and J lost 2 bases; unmatched junction nucleotides: 3. CDR1 and CDR2 from the germline V gene are SGHDN and FVKESK. CDR3 loop: CASSYRGSTDTQYF. CDR3 coding DNA: TGTGCCAGCAGCTACAGGGGGTCCACAGATACGCAGTATTTT.

This chain uses TRBV10-3 with TRBJ1-2, with a possible D match to TRBD1 (6 bases). The CDR3 covers 15 residues. Germline V gives CDR1 ENHRY, CDR2 SYGVKD. The germline V and J ends were trimmed by 0 bases and 4 bases, with 12 bases remaining between them. CDR3 sequence (DNA): TGTGCCATCAGTGAGTCGGCGGGGGCAGCCTATGGCTACACCTTC. Translated, it gives CAISESAGAAYGYTF.

The chain uses TRBV7-2 and TRBJ2-7, with D unresolved. V lost 1 base to trimming and J lost 3 bases, with 13 bases between them. The CDR3 sequence is 15 residues long. Germline V gives CDR1 SGHTA, CDR2 FQGNSA. In DNA form, the CDR3 reads TGTGCCAGCAGCTTAGATAAGGCAGTTAGCTACGAGCAGTACTTC. The encoded protein is CASSLDKAVSYEQYF.

The chain employs TRBV6-1 and TRBJ2-6; the D gene is possibly TRBD2 (5 bases). This CDR3 is built from 16 residues. Trimming removed 4 bases from V and 0 bases from J, with 10 bases in between. The germline V gene has CDR1 MNHNS and CDR2 SASEGT. In DNA, the CDR3 is TGTGCCAGCAGTGCGAGGGCCAGCTCTGGGGCCAACGTCCTGACTTTC. It translates to CASSARASSGANVLTF.

The V call is TRBV5-1, the J call TRBJ2-3; D perhaps matches TRBD2 (6 bases). The CDR3 sequence is 15 residues long. The V end was cut by 1 base, the J end by 4 bases, with 13 bases between. Germline CDR1 SGHRS, CDR2 YFSETQ. CDR3 coding DNA: TGCGCCAGCAGCTTGCCCCCCTCTAGCGCAGATACGCAGTATTTT. Translated: CASSLPPSSADTQYF.

The V call is TRBV5-1, the J call TRBJ2-3; the D gene is possibly TRBD2 (6 bases). CDR1 and CDR2 (germline): SGHRS, YFSETQ. There are 15 residues in the CDR3. V dropped 9 bases and J dropped 4 bases, with 21 bases sitting between them. CDR3 in amino acids: CANPPAGGWADTQYF. CDR3 in DNA: TGCGCCAATCCACCAGCGGGCGGATGGGCAGATACGCAGTATTTT.

V gene TRBV6-4 combines with J gene TRBJ1-4; perhaps TRBD1 as D (5 bases). The V end was cut by 6 bases, the J end by 4 bases, with 21 bases between. Looked up from germline, CDR1 is MRHNA and CDR2 is SNTAGT. This CDR3 has 17 residues. The CDR3 sequence: CASRANVPGRNNEKLFF. CDR3 nucleotides: TGTGCCAGCAGAGCAAACGTACCGGGGCGGAATAATGAAAAACTGTTTTTT.

The chain links TRBV7-8 to TRBJ2-1, with 15 bases aligning to TRBD2. Per the germline V gene, CDR1 is SGHVS and CDR2 is FQNEAQ. With V trimmed by 2 bases and J by 8 bases, 7 bases remained unmatched. CDR3 length equals 17 residues. Here the CDR3 reads CASSLPAGLAGGDEQFF. In DNA form, the CDR3 reads TGTGCCAGCAGCTTACCTGCCGGACTAGCGGGGGGGGATGAGCAGTTCTTC.

The table lists this clone with a count of one. The chain combines TRBV5-1 with TRBJ2-3, with 11 bases aligning to TRBD2. This CDR3 comprises 15 residues. Germline V CDR1 and CDR2: SGHRS, YFSETQ. V lost 4 bases, J lost 2 bases, and 3 bases stayed unmatched. The CDR3 bases are TGCGCCAGCAGCGCGACTAGCGGGACCACAGATACGCAGTATTTT. Residues: CASSATSGTTDTQYF.

The J gene is TRBJ2-1, the V gene TRBV29-1, with 7 bases matching TRBD1. J lost 5 bases, V lost 8 bases, and 9 bases had no gene match. This CDR3 is 13 amino acids long. From germline, CDR1 is SQVTM and CDR2 ANQGSEA. CDR3 sequence: CSLLGTDHNEQFF. CDR3 DNA sequence: TGCAGCCTTCTTGGGACAGATCACAATGAGCAGTTCTTC.

This chain joins TRBV13 and TRBJ1-2; maybe TRBD1 (5 bases). The CDR3 contains 17 residues. V dropped 2 bases and J dropped 1 base, with 17 bases sitting between them. Germline CDR1 and CDR2: PRHDT and FYEKMQ (reference sequence). The CDR3 region is CASSLIRGSGVNYGYTF. The CDR3 nucleotides read TGTGCCAGCAGCTTAATTAGGGGTTCAGGAGTTAACTATGGCTACACCTTC. The full variable domain, completed using reference TRBV13 and TRBJ1-2, is AAGVIQSPRHLIKEKRETATLKCYPIPRHDTVYWYQQGPGQDPQFLISFYEKMQSDKGSIPDRFSAQQFSDYHSELNMSSLELGDSALYFCASSLIRGSGVNYGYTFGSGTRLTVV.